The 8 T cell receptor beta chains in this list originate from one sample, sequenced in a study of T cell repertoires in cytomegalovirus infection. MiXCR, run by TCRdb on the reads, gives a single entry per CDR3 protein. The sample includes roughly 640,000 distinct CDR3 sequences, about 24% of them seen just once. The sample consisted of CD8+ T cells from PBMCs. All receptors come from a human donor in good health (CMV status not recorded). Some clones in this sample may be carry-over from other donors' samples.

The table lists this clonotype with a few counts. The chain is built from TRBV2 and TRBJ1-6; D uncertain. V shed 6 bases and J shed 0 bases, with 12 bases lying between them. The germline V gene encodes CDR1 SNHLY and CDR2 FYNNEI. CDR3 length: 16 residues. This CDR3 is CASSAGRSSYNSPLHF. The CDR3 DNA reads as TGTGCCAGCAGCGCTGGGAGGAGCTCCTATAATTCACCCCTCCACTTT.

This clonotype was picked up a small number of times. The rearrangement joins TRBV7-1 to TRBJ2-5; D may be TRBD1 (6 bases). TRBV7-1 is designated an ORF whose function remains uncertain. The CDR3 is made up of 13 amino acids. V was clipped by 5 bases and J by 9 bases, with 16 bases between them. The DNA for the CDR3 is TGTGCCAGCAGCCACCCCCGGGACATCTCCCAGTACTTC. Translating gives CASSHPRDISQYF.

A word on this clonotype: One junction end does not reproduce the germline sequence, and a read error may be involved. The V call is TRBV2, the J call TRBJ2-1; D unclear. This CDR3 is 10 amino acids long. Looked up from germline, CDR1 is SNHLY and CDR2 is FYNNEI. CDR3 amino acids: CANSEQYQFF. DNA of the CDR3: TGTGCCAACAGTGAACAGTATCAGTTCTTC.

This clonotype has a count of ten or more. The chain uses TRBV7-2 and TRBJ2-1, with D possibly being TRBD1 or TRBD2 (5 bases each). Germline V gene lookup returns CDR1 SGHTA and CDR2 FQGNSA. Trimming pared 5 bases from V and 10 bases from J, leaving 12 bases between. The CDR3 runs 12 residues. CDR3: CASSVGTSEQFF. In DNA form, the CDR3 reads TGTGCCAGCAGCGTAGGGACGTCGGAGCAGTTCTTC.

The chain is built from TRBV4-1 and TRBJ2-2; 7 positions match TRBD2. Germline V gene data show CDR1 as MGHRA and CDR2 as YSYEKL. The CDR3 runs to 16 residues. V was clipped by 7 bases and J by 4 bases; unmatched bases: 12. CDR3 in DNA: TGCGCCAGCACCTCTTATAGGGGAGGGCGCACCGGGGAGCTGTTTTTT. Amino acid sequence: CASTSYRGGRTGELFF.

This clonotype was seen ten or more times. This sequence joins TRBV7-9 and TRBJ2-7; perhaps TRBD1 as D (5 bases). CDR1 is SEHNR, CDR2 FQNEAQ, per germline (reference sequence). V gave up 4 bases and J gave up 2 bases, with 12 bases separating them. The CDR3 length is 14 residues. This CDR3 reads CASSSPRTPYEQYV. In DNA form, the CDR3 reads TGTGCCAGCAGCTCACCCCGGACACCCTACGAGCAGTACGTC.

On this clonotype itself: A clone one base away is much larger, so this may be a read error. The chain carries TRBV28 and TRBJ2-2; TRBD1 is a possible D gene (6 bases). CDR3 length equals 17 residues. The germline gives CDR1 MDHEN, CDR2 SYDVKM. The CDR3 DNA sequence: TGTGCCAGCAGTTTACCCTTAGTGGGGGCGAACACCGGGAAGCTGTTTTTT. This encodes CASSLPLVGANTGKLFF. Full variable domain (remainder filled in from reference TRBV28 and TRBJ2-2): DVKVTQSSRYLVKRTGEKVFLECVQDMDHENMFWYRQDPGLGLRLIYFSYDVKMKEKGDIPEGYSVSREKKERFSLILESASTNQTSMYLCASSLPLVGANTGKLFFGEGSRLTVL.

J is TRBJ2-2 and V is TRBV7-9; 8 positions agree with TRBD1. The ends lost 4 bases at V and 7 bases at J; junction bases unmatched: 8. This CDR3 has 15 amino acids. Germline CDR1 is SEHNR and CDR2 is FQNEAQ (reference sequence). Here the CDR3 reads CASSSRTGKIGELFF. The CDR3 coding sequence is TGTGCCAGCAGCTCACGGACAGGGAAAATCGGGGAGCTGTTTTTT.